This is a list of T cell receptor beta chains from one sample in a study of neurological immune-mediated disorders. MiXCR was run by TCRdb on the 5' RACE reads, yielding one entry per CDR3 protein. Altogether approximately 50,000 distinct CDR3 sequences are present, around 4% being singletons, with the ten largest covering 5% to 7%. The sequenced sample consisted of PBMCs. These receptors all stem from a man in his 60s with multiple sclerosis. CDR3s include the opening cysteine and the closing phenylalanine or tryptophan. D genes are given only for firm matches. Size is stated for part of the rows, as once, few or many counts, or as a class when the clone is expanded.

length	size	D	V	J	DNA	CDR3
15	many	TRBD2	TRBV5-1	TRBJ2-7	TGCGCCAGCAGCTTGGATAGCGGGAGCTTGGACGAGCAGTACTTC	CASSLDSGSLDEQYF
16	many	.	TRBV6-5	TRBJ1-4	TGTGCCAGCAGCCGCGACAAACAGGGTTCTAATGAAAAACTGTTTTTT	CASSRDKQGSNEKLFF
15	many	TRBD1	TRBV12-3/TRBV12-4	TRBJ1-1	TGTGCCAGCCCAAGTGCCAGGGGGCAAGGCACTGAAGCTTTCTTT	CASPSARGQGTEAFF
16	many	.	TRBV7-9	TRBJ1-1	TGTGCCAGCATACCAGGGGCAGGGCGAGGGAACACTGAAGCTTTCTTT	CASIPGAGRGNTEAFF
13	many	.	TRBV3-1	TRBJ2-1	TGTGCCAGCAGCCTCCGGGGCGAAAGTGAGCAGTTCTTC	CASSLRGESEQFF
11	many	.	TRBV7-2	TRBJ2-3	TGTGCCAGCAGCCGGTTAGATACGCAGTATTTT	CASSRLDTQYF
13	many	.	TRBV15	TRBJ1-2	TGTGCCACCAGCAGGGAATCCGGGTATGGCTACACCTTC	CATSRESGYGYTF
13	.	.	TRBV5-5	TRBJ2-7	TGTGCCAGCAGCTTGGATCCAACCTACGAGCAGTACTTC	CASSLDPTYEQYF
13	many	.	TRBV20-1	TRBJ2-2	TGCAGTGTCCGCGGGACTTCTCAGGGAGGGCTGTTTTTT	CSVRGTSQGGLFF
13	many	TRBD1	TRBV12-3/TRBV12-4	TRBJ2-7	TGTGCCAGCAGCCCCCAGGGGGTCTACGAGCAGTACTTC	CASSPQGVYEQYF
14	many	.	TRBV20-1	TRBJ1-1	TGCAGTGCTAGAGTTGGGGGACCAAACACTGAAGCTTTCTTT	CSARVGGPNTEAFF
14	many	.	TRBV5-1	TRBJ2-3	TGCGCCAGCAACCCGCTCGGTGGCACAGATACGCAGTATTTT	CASNPLGGTDTQYF
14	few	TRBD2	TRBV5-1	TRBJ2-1	TGCGCCACCAAAGCGGGAGCGGGTGAGAATGAGCAGTTCTTC	CATKAGAGENEQFF
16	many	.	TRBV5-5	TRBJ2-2	TGTGCCAGCAGCTGGACGCAGGGGATTAACACCGGGGAGCTGTTTTTT	CASSWTQGINTGELFF
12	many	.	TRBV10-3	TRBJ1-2	TGTGCCATCGACAATGGGGGCGGGGGCTACACCTTC	CAIDNGGGGYTF
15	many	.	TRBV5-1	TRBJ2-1	TGCGCCAGCAGCTTGGGGGGACCCTCCTACAATGAGCAGTTCTTC	CASSLGGPSYNEQFF
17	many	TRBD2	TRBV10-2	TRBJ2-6	TGCGCCAGCAGTAAACTAGCGGGGAACTCTGGGGCCAACGTCCTGACTTTC	CASSKLAGNSGANVLTF
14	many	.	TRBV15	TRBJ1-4	TGTGCCACCAGCTCTCCCCCGGTGGGGGAAAAACTGTTTTTT	CATSSPPVGEKLFF
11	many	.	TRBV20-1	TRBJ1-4	TGCAGTGCTAGTAGGGATTTAGGGCTGTTTTTT	CSASRDLGLFF
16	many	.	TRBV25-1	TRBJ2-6	TGTGCCAGCAGAGAAGAAGGTGTCTCTGGGGCCAACGTCCTGACTTTC	CASREEGVSGANVLTF
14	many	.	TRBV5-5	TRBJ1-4	TGTGCCAGCAGCCACCGGGAGCAACCTGAAAAACTGTTTTTT	CASSHREQPEKLFF
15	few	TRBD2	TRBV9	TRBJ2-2	TGTGCCAGCAGCGTAGCGGGGGGAGGGACCGGGGAGCTGTTTTTT	CASSVAGGGTGELFF
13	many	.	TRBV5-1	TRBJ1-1	TGCGCCAGCAGAAGTGGGGCGAACACTGAAGCTTTCTTT	CASRSGANTEAFF
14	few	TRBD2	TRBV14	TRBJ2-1	TGTGCCAGCAGCCTGTTAGCGGGAACCAATGAGCAGTTCTTC	CASSLLAGTNEQFF
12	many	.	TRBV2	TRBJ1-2	TGTGCCAGCATCGGTCCGCGGGATGGCTACACCTTC	CASIGPRDGYTF
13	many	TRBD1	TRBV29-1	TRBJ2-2	TGCAGCGTTGGAACAGGGGACACCGGGGAGCTGTTTTTT	CSVGTGDTGELFF
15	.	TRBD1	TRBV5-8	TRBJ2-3	TGTGCCAGCAGCACCCCAGGGGGCCGGACAGATACGCAGTATTTT	CASSTPGGRTDTQYF
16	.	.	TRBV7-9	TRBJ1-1	TGTGCCAGCAGCTTAGCGGCTGGTAGGAGCCTCACTGAAGCTTTCTTT	CASSLAAGRSLTEAFF
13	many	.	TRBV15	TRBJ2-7	TGTGCCACCAGCACGATGGGAAGAGGCGAGCAGTACTTC	CATSTMGRGEQYF
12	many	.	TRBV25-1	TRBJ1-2	TGTGCCAGCAAAAACCAGGAGGACGGCTACACCTTC	CASKNQEDGYTF
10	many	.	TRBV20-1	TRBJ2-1	TGCAGTGCTAGAACCCGGAAGCAGTTCTTC	CSARTRKQFF
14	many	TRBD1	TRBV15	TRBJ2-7	TGTGCCACCAGCAGGGACCGGGACAGAGTCGAGCAGTACTTC	CATSRDRDRVEQYF
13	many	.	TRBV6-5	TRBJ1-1	TGTGCCAGCAGTTACTCTACTGGGGGGCAGGCTTTCTTT	CASSYSTGGQAFF
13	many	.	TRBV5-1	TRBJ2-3	TGCGCCAGCAAGGAGCCTGGCACAGATACGCAGTATTTT	CASKEPGTDTQYF
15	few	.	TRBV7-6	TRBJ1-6	TGTGCCAGCAGCTTAGTTGGGACCGCGAATTCACCCCTCCACTTT	CASSLVGTANSPLHF
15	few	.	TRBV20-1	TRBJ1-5	TGCAGTGCTAGCGAGGGGGGGGTTAACAATCAGCCCCAGCATTTT	CSASEGGVNNQPQHF
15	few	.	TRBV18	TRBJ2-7	TGTGCCAGCTCACCACCGGTCCGGACAGCCTACGAGCAGTACTTC	CASSPPVRTAYEQYF
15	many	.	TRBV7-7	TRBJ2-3	TGTGCCAGCAGCCTCCTAGTGGGGAATGCAGATACGCAGTATTTT	CASSLLVGNADTQYF
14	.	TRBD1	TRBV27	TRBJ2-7	TGTGCCAGCAGTTTAGGCAGGGGGTCCCGCGAGCAGTACTTC	CASSLGRGSREQYF
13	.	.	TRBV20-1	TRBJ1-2	TGCAGTGCTGGACAGCCCGGAAACTATGGCTACACCTTC	CSAGQPGNYGYTF
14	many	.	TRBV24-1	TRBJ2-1	TGTGCCACCAGTGAACCCGACGGACACAATGAGCAGTTCTTC	CATSEPDGHNEQFF
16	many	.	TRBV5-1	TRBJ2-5	TGCGCCAGCAGATGGGCAAGGACGGTCCCGGGGGAGACCCAGTACTTC	CASRWARTVPGETQYF
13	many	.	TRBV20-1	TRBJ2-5	TGCAGTGCTATAAGACGAGGACGAGAGACCCAGTACTTC	CSAIRRGRETQYF
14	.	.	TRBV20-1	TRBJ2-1	TGCAGTGCCAGGGGGGGAGGCTCCTACAATGAGCAGTTCTTC	CSARGGGSYNEQFF
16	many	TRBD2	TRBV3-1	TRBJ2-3	TGTGCCAGCAGCCAAGGGACTAGCGGGAGCACAGATACGCAGTATTTT	CASSQGTSGSTDTQYF
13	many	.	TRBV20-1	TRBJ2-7	TGCAGTGCTAGAAACGGGTGGGCCTACGAGCAGTACTTC	CSARNGWAYEQYF
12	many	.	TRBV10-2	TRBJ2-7	TGCGCCAGCAGTGAGACGGCTCTCGAGCAGTACTTC	CASSETALEQYF
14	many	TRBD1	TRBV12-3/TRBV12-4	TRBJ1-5	TGTGCCAGCAGTCTCGGGACAGGGTATCAGCCCCAGCATTTT	CASSLGTGYQPQHF
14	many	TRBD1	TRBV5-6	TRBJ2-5	TGTGCCAGCAGCTTGAGCGGACAGGGGGAGACCCAGTACTTC	CASSLSGQGETQYF
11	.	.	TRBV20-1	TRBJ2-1	TGCAGTGCTGGCTCGGGACGGCCACCCCTCTTC	CSAGSGRPPLF
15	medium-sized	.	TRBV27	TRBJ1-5	TGTGCCAGCAGTTTATCGTGGAAGGGGAAAGTGCCCCAGCATTTT	CASSLSWKGKVPQHF
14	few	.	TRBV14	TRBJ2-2	TGTGCCAGCAGCCTCTATCGAGACACCGGGGAGCTGTTTTTT	CASSLYRDTGELFF